The following is a T cell receptor beta chain sequence with its context. Its antigen remains unknown. This record belongs to a study of cytomegalovirus exposure and HLA in healthy donors. Findings of the study overall: Most of the CMV-associated TCR beta chains (in a later analysis) appeared to be HLA-restricted. Confirmation was obtained in vitro that three CMV-associated chains are specific for CMV antigens. It was reportedly the case that the classifier diagnosed cytomegalovirus status with high specificity and sensitivity.

The CDR3 spans 16 residues. Germline CDR1 and CDR2: SNHLY and FYNNEI. Between the trimmed V and J ends, which lost 5 bases and 3 bases, there was a span of 16 bases. This PCR relied on a set of 60 Vbeta primers and 13 Jbeta primers. Using immunoSEQ multiplex PCR, the repertoire was profiled, and TCRdb retains in-frame clones only, with some absent. The table for this sample gives around 190,000 clones. The clonotype was recovered from a woman in her thirties in good health and CMV-seropositive. Sequenced sample: PBMCs. This rearrangement joins TRBV2 to TRBJ1-4, with D maybe TRBD1 (5 bases). Here the CDR3 reads CASSWQGIGPNEKLFF. The CDR3 bases are TGTGCCAGCAGTTGGCAGGGTATAGGTCCTAATGAAAAACTGTTTTTT.